Each of the 7 T cell receptor beta chains below was sequenced from the same sample in a study of identical twins. Using its own MiXCR run on the 5' RACE reads, TCRdb lists one record per CDR3 protein. There are approximately 530,000 distinct CDR3 sequences in the sample; around 24% occur only once, and 0.4% to 0.6% lies in the top ten. The same specimen was also included in a second study, on yellow fever vaccine responses in identical twins.

Sequencing used CD4+ T cells sorted from blood. All receptors derive from a woman aged 18-29 years in good health.

There are a few counts of this clonotype. The V gene is TRBV29-1, the J gene TRBJ2-1; tentative D call: TRBD1 (6 bases). The germline V gene has CDR1 SQVTM and CDR2 ANQGSEA. Trimming stripped 6 bases from V and 5 bases from J, with 17 bases between. This CDR3 has 14 residues. As DNA, the CDR3 is TGCAGCGTCGACAACAGGGAATCAAACAATGAGCAGTTCTTC. The encoded protein is CSVDNRESNNEQFF.

The chain combines TRBV20-1 with TRBJ2-3, with TRBD2 matching 10 bases. CDR3 length equals 17 residues. Per germline, CDR1 DFQATT and CDR2 SNEGSKA (reference sequence). The J segment lost 0 bases and the V segment lost 2 bases, leaving 8 bases of the junction unmatched. CDR3 in amino acids: CSARNPGLAPSTDTQYF. Here the CDR3 DNA reads TGCAGTGCTAGAAATCCGGGACTAGCGCCTAGCACAGATACGCAGTATTTT.

The V call is TRBV28, the J call TRBJ2-7; TRBD1 is a possible D gene (6 bases). Germline V gene data show CDR1 as MDHEN and CDR2 as SYDVKM. V dropped 3 bases and J dropped 0 bases, with 21 bases sitting between them. The length of the CDR3 is 18 residues. The CDR3 reads CASSFLGAGGQSSYEQYF. CDR3 nucleotides: TGTGCCAGCAGTTTCCTGGGGGCTGGCGGGCAGAGCTCCTACGAGCAGTACTTC.

The rearrangement uses TRBV11-1 and TRBJ2-3, with 8 nucleotides matching TRBD2. Unmatched junction bases numbered 11, after V lost 0 bases and J lost 3 bases. The germline CDR1 and CDR2 sequences are SGHAT and FQDESV (reference sequence). The CDR3 consists of 18 residues. As DNA, the CDR3 is TGTGCCAGCAGCTTAGCGTTTACTAGCGGAGGGGGAACAGATACGCAGTATTTT. This gives the protein CASSLAFTSGGGTDTQYF. The whole variable domain, remainder taken from reference TRBV11-1 and TRBJ2-3, is EAEVAQSPRYKITEKSQAVAFWCDPISGHATLYWYRQILGQGPELLVQFQDESVVDDSQLPKDRFSAERLKGVDSTLKIQPAELGDSAMYLCASSLAFTSGGGTDTQYFGPGTRLTVL.

This clonotype was recorded at least ten times. V and J are TRBV5-1 and TRBJ2-5; 9 bases match TRBD2. V dropped 1 base and J dropped 2; count of bases not matched to a gene: 6. Germline CDR1 and CDR2: SGHRS and YFSETQ. There are 16 residues in the CDR3. CDR3 residues: CASSLFGSGRQETQYF. CDR3 in DNA: TGCGCCAGCAGCTTGTTCGGCAGCGGGAGGCAAGAGACCCAGTACTTC.

The chain carries TRBV6-1 and TRBJ2-3; weak D call: TRBD2 (7 bases). CDR3 size: 16 residues. Germline V lookup: CDR1 MNHNS, CDR2 SASEGT. V shed 6 bases and J shed 0 bases, with 16 bases lying between them. The CDR3 DNA reads as TGTGCCAGCAGGGAAAGATCGGGGGGCAGCACAGATACGCAGTATTTT. Protein sequence: CASRERSGGSTDTQYF.

This clonotype was found a few times. J is TRBJ2-5 and V is TRBV2; either TRBD1 or TRBD2 may supply D (5 bases each). V lost 1 base to trimming and J lost 3 bases, with 9 bases between them. CDR3 size: 14 residues. Per germline, CDR1 SNHLY and CDR2 FYNNEI. The CDR3 DNA reads TGTGCCAGCAGTGAAGGGTGGGGGAAAGAGACCCAGTACTTC. Translating it yields CASSEGWGKETQYF.